This T cell receptor (beta chain) came from a study of graft-versus-host responses after intestinal transplantation (TCRdb year 2021). About the full investigation: Recipients received multivisceral, liver-intestinal, or isolated intestinal transplants. Every recipient was given anti-thymocyte globulin induction, followed by about three years of maintenance tacrolimus and steroids. After intestinal transplantation, graft-versus-host and host-versus-graft alloreactive T cell clones were followed in the graft, circulation and bone marrow using bulk TCR-beta CDR3 sequencing. Alloreactive clones were identified by sequencing pre-transplant mixed lymphocyte reaction products and comparing these products with unstimulated pre-transplant donor and recipient T cells. Of the 20 to 25 intestinal transplant recipients enrolled in the cohort, one of whom was a retransplant, a few patients without pretransplant specimens were excluded. A peak of at least 4% donor T cells among recipient peripheral blood mononuclear cells was the definition used for donor T cell macrochimerism. Rather than going through the commercial service, samples from three later patients were sequenced in-house on an Illumina MiSeq and processed with MiXCR. General study outcomes and caveats: GvH clones were detected in recipient bone marrow, and some of these GvH clones were observed earlier in ileal mucosa or blood, consistent with an intestinal mucosal origin. Early after transplant, declines in HvG clones were associated with peak levels of circulating GvH clones. High GvH to HvG T cell clonal ratios were observed in the allografts of patients with donor T cell macrochimerism. The relatively low number and heterogeneity of intestinal transplant patients limited the conclusions.

Remarks on this clone: Its binding antigen is unknown. Base qualities are missing; no much larger clone stands one base away.

Blood samples were collected up to 4 times in the first month after transplant and then at least monthly when available. The germline V gene sets CDR1 to SGHAT and CDR2 to FQNNGV. The V and J ends are trimmed by 2 bases and 1 base, leaving 8 bases between them. The CDR3 goes from the cysteine to the phenylalanine over 14 residues. The only DNA kept is the CDR3, 42 bases in frame from the first base. Receptor amplification or capture employed the immunoSEQ multiplex PCR assay. For most patients, genomic DNA was subjected to high-throughput TCR-beta CDR3 sequencing by Adaptive Biotechnologies. As for how the authors treated the data: TCR sequencing data for roughly 17 patients were retrieved from Adaptive's ImmunoSEQ software; three other patients were processed with MiXCR and VDJtools. CDR3 nucleotide sequences shared between donor and recipient were removed because the origin of such sequences could not be assigned. Alloreactive clones required at least 2-fold expansion over unstimulated cells and minimum CFSE-low frequency of 0.002% (template counts) or 0.001% (read counts). A clone was considered mappable if detected in the sequenced pre-transplant spleen, lymph node, or MLR CFSE-low populations of the donor or recipient. Cumulative frequency of alloreactive clones was calculated as a percentage of all sequences weighted by copy number. TCRdb limited this immuneACCESS table to in-frame rearrangements with V and J called. A share of clones is missing; checked studies link under half to unresolved V genes, and the rest is unexplained. For V, J and clone size, that table is used; D and trimming come from the DNA. This sample is represented by approximately 100,000 clones; about 82% of them were singletons. The ten largest account for over 1.3% of the sample.

The receptor was derived from a human patient who received an intestinal transplant, so some T cells may come from the graft donor. Source: PBMCs, taken 255 days after intestinal transplant. The rearranged segments are TRBV11-2 and TRBJ1-1; perhaps TRBD1 is the D gene, with 6 bases matching. The CDR3 region: CASSLTDRNTEAFF. The DNA reads TGTGCCAGCAGCTTAACGGACAGGAACACTGAAGCTTTCTTT.